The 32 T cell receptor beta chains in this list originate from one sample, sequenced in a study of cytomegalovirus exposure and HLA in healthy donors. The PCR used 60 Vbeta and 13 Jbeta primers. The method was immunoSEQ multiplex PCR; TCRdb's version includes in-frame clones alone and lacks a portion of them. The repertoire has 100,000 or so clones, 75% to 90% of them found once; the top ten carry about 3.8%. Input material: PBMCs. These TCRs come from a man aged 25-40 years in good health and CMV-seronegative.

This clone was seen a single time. The CDR3 region has the DNA TGTGCCAGCGTGTTGAGCCCGGGACAGGGCAACGAGCAGTACTTC. It codes for CASVLSPGQGNEQYF. The chain has TRBV28 and TRBJ2-7, with TRBD1 matching over 9 bases. The CDR3 consists of 15 residues. V shed 8 bases and J 5 bases; nucleotides not matched to a gene: 13. The V gene's germline CDR1 is MDHEN and CDR2 SYDVKM.

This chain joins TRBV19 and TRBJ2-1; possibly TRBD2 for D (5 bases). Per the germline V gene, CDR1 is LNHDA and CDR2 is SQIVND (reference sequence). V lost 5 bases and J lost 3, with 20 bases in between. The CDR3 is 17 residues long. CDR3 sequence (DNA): TGTGCCAGTAGTCCTGACCCGAGGGAACAGTTCTACAATGAGCAGTTCTTC. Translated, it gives CASSPDPREQFYNEQFF.

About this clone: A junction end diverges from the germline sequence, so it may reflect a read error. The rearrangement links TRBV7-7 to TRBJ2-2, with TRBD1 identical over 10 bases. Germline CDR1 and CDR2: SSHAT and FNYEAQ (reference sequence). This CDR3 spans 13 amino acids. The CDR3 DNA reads TGTGCTAGCAGCGCCGGGACAGGGGTCCCCCTGCTTTTT. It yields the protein CASSAGTGVPLLF.

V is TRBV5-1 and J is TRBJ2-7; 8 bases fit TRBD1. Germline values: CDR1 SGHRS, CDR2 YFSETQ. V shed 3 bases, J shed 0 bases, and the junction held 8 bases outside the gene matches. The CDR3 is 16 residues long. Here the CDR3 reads CASSWARDRSSYEQYF. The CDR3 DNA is TGCGCCAGCAGCTGGGCTCGGGACAGGAGCTCCTACGAGCAGTACTTC.

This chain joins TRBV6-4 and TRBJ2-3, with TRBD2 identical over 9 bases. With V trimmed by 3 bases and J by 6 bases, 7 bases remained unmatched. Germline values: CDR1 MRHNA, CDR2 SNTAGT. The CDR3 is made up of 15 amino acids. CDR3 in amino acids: CASSEGSGGPDTQYF. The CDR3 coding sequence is TGTGCCAGCAGTGAAGGAAGCGGGGGGCCCGATACGCAGTATTTT.

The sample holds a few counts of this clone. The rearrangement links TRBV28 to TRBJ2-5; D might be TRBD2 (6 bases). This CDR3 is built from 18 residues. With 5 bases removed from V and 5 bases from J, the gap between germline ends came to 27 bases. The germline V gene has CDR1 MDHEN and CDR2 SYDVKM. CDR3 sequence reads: CASSSRLGGASGWETQYF. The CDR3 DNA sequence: TGTGCCAGCAGTAGCCGCCTAGGCGGGGCCTCGGGATGGGAGACCCAGTACTTC. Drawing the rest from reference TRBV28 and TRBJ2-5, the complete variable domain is DVKVTQSSRYLVKRTGEKVFLECVQDMDHENMFWYRQDPGLGLRLIYFSYDVKMKEKGDIPEGYSVSREKKERFSLILESASTNQTSMYLCASSSRLGGASGWETQYFGPGTRLLVL.

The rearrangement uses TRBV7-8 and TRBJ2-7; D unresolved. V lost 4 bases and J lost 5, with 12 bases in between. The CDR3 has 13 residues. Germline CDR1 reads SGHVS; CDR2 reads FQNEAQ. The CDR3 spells CASSSRSDNEQYF. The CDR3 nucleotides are TGTGCCAGCAGCTCCAGGTCCGATAACGAGCAGTACTTC.

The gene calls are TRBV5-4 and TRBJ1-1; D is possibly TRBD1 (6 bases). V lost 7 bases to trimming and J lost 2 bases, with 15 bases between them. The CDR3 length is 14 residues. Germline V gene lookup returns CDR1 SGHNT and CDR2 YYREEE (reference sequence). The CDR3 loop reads CASVNRARNTEAFF. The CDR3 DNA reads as TGTGCCAGCGTCAACAGGGCTAGAAACACTGAAGCTTTCTTT.

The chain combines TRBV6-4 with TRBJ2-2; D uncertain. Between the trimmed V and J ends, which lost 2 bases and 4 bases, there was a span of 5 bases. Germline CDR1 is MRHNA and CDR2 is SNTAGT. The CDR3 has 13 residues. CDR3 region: CASSDRSTGELFF. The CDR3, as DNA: TGTGCCAGCAGTGACAGGAGCACCGGGGAGCTGTTTTTT.

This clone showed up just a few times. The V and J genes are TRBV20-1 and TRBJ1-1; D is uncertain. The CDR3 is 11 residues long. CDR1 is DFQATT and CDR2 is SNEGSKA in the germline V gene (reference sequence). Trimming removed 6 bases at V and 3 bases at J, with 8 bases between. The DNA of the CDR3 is TGCAGTGCCGAGAGCCACACTGAAGCTTTCTTT. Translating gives CSAESHTEAFF.

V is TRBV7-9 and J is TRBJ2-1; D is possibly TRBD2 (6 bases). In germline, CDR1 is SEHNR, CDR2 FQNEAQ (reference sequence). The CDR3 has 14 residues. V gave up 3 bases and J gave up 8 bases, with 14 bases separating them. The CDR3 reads CASSFVVGGDEQFF. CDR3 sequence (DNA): TGTGCCAGCAGCTTCGTGGTCGGAGGGGATGAGCAGTTCTTC.

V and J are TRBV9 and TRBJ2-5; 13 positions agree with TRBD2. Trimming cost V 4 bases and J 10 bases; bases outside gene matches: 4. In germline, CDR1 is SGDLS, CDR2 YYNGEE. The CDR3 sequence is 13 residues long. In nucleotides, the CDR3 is TGTGCCAGCAGCACAGGGACTAGCGGGATCCAGTACTTC. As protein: CASSTGTSGIQYF.

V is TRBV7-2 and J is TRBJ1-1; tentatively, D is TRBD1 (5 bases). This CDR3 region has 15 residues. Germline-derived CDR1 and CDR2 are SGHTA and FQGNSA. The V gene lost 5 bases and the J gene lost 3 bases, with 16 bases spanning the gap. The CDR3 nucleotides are TGTGCCAGCAGCCGTGACAGTGGGTTGGACACTGAAGCTTTCTTT. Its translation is CASSRDSGLDTEAFF.

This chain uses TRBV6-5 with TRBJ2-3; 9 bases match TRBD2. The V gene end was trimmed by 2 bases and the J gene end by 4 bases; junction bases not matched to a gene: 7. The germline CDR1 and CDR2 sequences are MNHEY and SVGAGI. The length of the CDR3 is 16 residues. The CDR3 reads CASSYSEREVADTQYF. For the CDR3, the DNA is TGTGCCAGCAGTTACAGCGAGCGGGAGGTAGCAGATACGCAGTATTTT.

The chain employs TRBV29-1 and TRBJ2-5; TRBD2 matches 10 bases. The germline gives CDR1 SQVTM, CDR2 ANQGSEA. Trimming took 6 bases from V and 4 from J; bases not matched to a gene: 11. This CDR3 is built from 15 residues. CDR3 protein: CSVHGAGGGRETQYF. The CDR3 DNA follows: TGCAGCGTGCATGGAGCGGGAGGGGGGCGAGAGACCCAGTACTTC. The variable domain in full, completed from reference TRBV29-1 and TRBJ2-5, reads SAVISQKPSRDICQRGTSLTIQCQVDSQVTMMFWYRQQPGQSLTLIATANQGSEATYESGFVIDKFPISRPNLTFSTLTVSNMSPEDSSIYLCSVHGAGGGRETQYFGPGTRLLVL.

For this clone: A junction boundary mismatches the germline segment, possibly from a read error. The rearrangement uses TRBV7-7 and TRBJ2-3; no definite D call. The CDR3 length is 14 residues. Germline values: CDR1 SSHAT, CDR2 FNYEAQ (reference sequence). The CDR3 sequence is CASSLGSSTDTQYF. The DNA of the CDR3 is TGTGCTAGCAGCTTAGGGTCGAGTACAGATACGCAGTATTTT.

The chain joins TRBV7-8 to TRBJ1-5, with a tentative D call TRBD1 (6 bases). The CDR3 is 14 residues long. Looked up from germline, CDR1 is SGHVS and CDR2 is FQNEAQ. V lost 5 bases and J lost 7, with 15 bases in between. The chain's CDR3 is CASSPREGGQPQHF. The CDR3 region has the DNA TGTGCCAGCAGCCCCAGGGAGGGGGGCCAGCCCCAGCATTTT.

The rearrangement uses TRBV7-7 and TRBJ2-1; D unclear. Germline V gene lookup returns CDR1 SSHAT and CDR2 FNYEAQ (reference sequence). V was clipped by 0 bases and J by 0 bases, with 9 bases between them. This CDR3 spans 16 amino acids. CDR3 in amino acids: CASSLATPSSYNEQFF. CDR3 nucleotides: TGTGCCAGCAGCTTAGCAACGCCCAGCTCCTACAATGAGCAGTTCTTC.

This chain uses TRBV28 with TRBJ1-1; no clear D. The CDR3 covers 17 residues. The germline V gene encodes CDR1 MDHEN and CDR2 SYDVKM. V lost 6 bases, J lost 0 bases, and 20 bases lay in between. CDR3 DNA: TGTGCCAGCAGCTTTCTATCGGTGAGAAATCTGAACACTGAAGCTTTCTTT. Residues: CASSFLSVRNLNTEAFF.

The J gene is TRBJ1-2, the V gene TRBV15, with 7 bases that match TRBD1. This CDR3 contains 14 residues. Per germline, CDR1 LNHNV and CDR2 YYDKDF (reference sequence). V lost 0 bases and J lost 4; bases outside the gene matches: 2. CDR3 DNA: TGTGCCACCAGCAGAGATCCAGGGGGCTATGGCTACACCTTC. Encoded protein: CATSRDPGGYGYTF.

CDR3 nucleotides: TGTGCCAGCAGTTACTTCCAGGGAACAGATACGCAGTATTTT. It yields the protein CASSYFQGTDTQYF. The genes are TRBV6-6 and TRBJ2-3; maybe TRBD1 (5 bases). V dropped 1 base and J dropped 3 bases, with 8 bases sitting between them. The V gene's germline CDR1 is MNHNY and CDR2 SVGAGI (reference sequence). The CDR3 is 14 amino acids.

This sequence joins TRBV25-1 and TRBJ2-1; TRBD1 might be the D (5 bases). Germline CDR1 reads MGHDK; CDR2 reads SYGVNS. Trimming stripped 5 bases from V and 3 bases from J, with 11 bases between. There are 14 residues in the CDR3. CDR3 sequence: CASSYTGNYNEQFF. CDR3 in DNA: TGTGCCAGCAGTTATACAGGTAACTACAATGAGCAGTTCTTC.

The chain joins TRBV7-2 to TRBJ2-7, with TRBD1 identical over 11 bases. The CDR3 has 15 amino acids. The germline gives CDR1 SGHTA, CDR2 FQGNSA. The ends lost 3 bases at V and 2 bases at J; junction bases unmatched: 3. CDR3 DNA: TGTGCCAGCAGCTTTCGGGGACAGGGGGCCTACGAGCAGTACTTC. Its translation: CASSFRGQGAYEQYF.

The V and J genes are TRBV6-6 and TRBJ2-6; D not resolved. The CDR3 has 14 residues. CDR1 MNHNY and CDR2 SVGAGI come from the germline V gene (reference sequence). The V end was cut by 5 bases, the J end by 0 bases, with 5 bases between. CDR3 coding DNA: TGTGCCAGCAGTACTGACTCTGGGGCCAACGTCCTGACTTTC. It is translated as CASSTDSGANVLTF.

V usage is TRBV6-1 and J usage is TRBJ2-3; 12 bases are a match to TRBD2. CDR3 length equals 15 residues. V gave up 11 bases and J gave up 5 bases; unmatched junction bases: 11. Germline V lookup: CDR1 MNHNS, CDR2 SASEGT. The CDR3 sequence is CASALLAGGKDTQYF. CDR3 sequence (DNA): TGTGCCTCAGCACTCCTAGCGGGAGGGAAAGATACGCAGTATTTT.

As DNA, the CDR3 is TGTGCCAGCAGTGGGGACAGGAACCGCCGTTACTTC. Protein sequence: CASSGDRNRRYF. This chain links TRBV6-6 with TRBJ2-7; 8 nucleotides match TRBD1. Germline V CDR1 and CDR2: MNHNY, SVGAGI (reference sequence). The length of the CDR3 is 12 residues. The ends lost 5 bases at V and 13 bases at J; junction bases unmatched: 10.

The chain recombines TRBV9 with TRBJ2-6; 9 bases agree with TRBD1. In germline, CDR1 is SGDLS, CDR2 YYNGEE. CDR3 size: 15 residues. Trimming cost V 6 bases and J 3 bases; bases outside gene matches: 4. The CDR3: CASKGQGGGANVLTF. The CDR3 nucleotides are TGTGCCAGCAAGGGACAGGGTGGTGGGGCCAACGTCCTGACTTTC.

The CDR3 region is CASSLGRQDTEAFF. The CDR3, as DNA: TGTGCCAGCTCTCTGGGGAGGCAGGACACTGAAGCTTTCTTT. The V and J genes are TRBV18 and TRBJ1-1; D gene ambiguous. Germline V gene sequence: CDR1 KGHSH, CDR2 LQKENI. The CDR3 sequence is 14 residues long. V lost 6 bases and J 3 bases, leaving 14 bases between the germline ends.

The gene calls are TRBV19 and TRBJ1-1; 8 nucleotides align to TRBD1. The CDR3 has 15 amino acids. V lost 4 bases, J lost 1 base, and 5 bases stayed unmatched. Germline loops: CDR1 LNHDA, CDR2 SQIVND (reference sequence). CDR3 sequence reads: CASSKSGTGNTEAFF. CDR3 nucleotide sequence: TGTGCCAGTAGTAAATCCGGGACAGGGAACACTGAAGCTTTCTTT.

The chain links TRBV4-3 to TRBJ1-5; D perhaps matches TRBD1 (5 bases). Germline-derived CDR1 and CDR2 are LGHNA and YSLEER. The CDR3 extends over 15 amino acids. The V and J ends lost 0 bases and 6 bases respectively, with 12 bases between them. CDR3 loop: CASSQDIWGLQPQHF. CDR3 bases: TGCGCCAGCAGCCAAGATATATGGGGACTTCAGCCCCAGCATTTT.

CDR3 amino acids: CASTPTWRVNTEAFF. Here the CDR3 DNA reads TGTGCCAGTACCCCAACGTGGCGGGTGAACACTGAAGCTTTCTTT. The V call is TRBV19, the J call TRBJ1-1; no definite D call. The CDR3 runs to 15 residues. The germline V gene encodes CDR1 LNHDA and CDR2 SQIVND (reference sequence). Trimming pared 7 bases from V and 0 bases from J, leaving 15 bases between.

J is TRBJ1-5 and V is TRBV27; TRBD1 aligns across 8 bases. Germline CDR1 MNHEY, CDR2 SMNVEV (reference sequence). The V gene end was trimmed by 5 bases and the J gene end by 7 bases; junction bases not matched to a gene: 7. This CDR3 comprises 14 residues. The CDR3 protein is CASSVGTGWQPQHF. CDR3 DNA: TGTGCCAGCAGTGTCGGGACAGGTTGGCAGCCCCAGCATTTT.